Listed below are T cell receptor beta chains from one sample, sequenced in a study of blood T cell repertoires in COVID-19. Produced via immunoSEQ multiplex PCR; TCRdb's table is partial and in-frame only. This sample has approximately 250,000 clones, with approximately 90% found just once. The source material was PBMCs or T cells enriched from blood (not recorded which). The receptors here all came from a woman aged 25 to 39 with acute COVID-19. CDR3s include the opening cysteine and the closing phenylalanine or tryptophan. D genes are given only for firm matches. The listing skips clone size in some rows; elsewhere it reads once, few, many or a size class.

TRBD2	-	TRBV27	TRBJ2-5	CASSLSFLAVEETQYF	TGTGCCAGCAGTTTATCTTTCCTAGCGGTTGAAGAGACCCAGTACTTC
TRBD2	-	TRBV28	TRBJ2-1	CASSSPWFPSGRVSYNEQFF	TGTGCCAGCAGCTCCCCGTGGTTTCCTAGCGGGAGGGTATCCTACAATGAGCAGTTCTTC
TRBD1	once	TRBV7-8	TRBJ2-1	CASSRGQPIEQFF	TGTGCCAGCAGCAGGGGACAGCCGATTGAGCAGTTCTTC
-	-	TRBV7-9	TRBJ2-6	CASSLVSSGANVLTF	TGTGCCAGCAGCTTAGTGAGCTCTGGGGCCAACGTCCTGACTTTC
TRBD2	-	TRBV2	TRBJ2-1	CASSPRLAGDNEQFF	TGTGCCAGCAGTCCTAGACTAGCGGGAGACAATGAGCAGTTCTTC
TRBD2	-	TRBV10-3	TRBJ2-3	CAISGHYLADTDTQYF	TGTGCCATCAGTGGGCACTATCTAGCGGACACAGATACGCAGTATTTT
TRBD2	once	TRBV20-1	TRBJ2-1	CSARAGGEQFF	TGCAGTGCTAGAGCGGGAGGGGAGCAGTTCTTC
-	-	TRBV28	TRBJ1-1	CASSLWGGSNTEAFF	TGTGCCAGCAGTTTATGGGGAGGTTCGAACACTGAAGCTTTCTTT
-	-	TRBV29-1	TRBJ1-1	CSVASQGTEAFF	TGCAGCGTTGCTAGTCAGGGCACTGAAGCTTTCTTT
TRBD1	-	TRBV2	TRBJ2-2	CASRWTGDTGELFF	TGTGCCAGCAGGTGGACAGGGGACACCGGGGAGCTGTTTTTT
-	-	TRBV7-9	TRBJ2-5	CASSLALETQYF	TGTGCCAGCAGCTTAGCCTTAGAGACCCAGTACTTC
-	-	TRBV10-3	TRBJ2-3	CAISESSEPSPDTQYF	TGTGCCATCAGTGAATCGTCAGAACCCTCGCCAGATACGCAGTATTTT
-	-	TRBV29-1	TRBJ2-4	CSVLLDSLAKNIQYF	TGCAGCGTGTTATTGGACAGTCTAGCCAAAAACATTCAGTACTTC
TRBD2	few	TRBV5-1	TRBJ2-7	CASSQEAGGLTYEQYF	TGCGCCAGCAGCCAGGAAGCGGGAGGACTCACCTACGAGCAGTACTTC
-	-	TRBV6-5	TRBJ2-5	CASRQGLSETQYF	TGTGCCAGCAGACAGGGTCTTTCAGAGACCCAGTACTTC
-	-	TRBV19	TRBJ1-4	CASSIGGNVEKLFF	TGTGCCAGTAGTATAGGAGGGAACGTCGAAAAACTGTTTTTT
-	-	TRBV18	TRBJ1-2	CASSEGSNYGYTF	TGTGCCAGCTCAGAGGGTTCTAACTATGGCTACACCTTC
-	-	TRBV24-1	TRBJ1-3	CAAYNLSGNTIYF	TGTGCGGCTTATAATCTCTCCGGAAACACCATATATTTT
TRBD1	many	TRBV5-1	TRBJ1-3	CASSLPGGSGNTIYF	TGCGCCAGCAGCTTACCAGGGGGCTCTGGAAACACCATATATTTT
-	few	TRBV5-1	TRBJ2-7	CASSLDVGYEQYF	TGCGCCAGCAGCTTGGATGTCGGCTACGAGCAGTACTTC
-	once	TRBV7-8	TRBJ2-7	CASSVDGSRREYEQYF	TGTGCCAGCAGCGTCGACGGGAGCCGAAGAGAATACGAGCAGTACTTC
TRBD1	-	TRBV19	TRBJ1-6	CASKPGQGDSPLHF	TGTGCCAGCAAGCCGGGACAGGGGGATTCACCCCTCCACTTT
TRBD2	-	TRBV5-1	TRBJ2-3	CASSLRSSGDTQYF	TGCGCCAGCAGCTTGAGGTCTAGCGGAGATACGCAGTATTTT
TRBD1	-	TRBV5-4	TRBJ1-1	CASSLGGTGEDTEAFF	TGTGCCAGCAGCTTGGGGGGGACAGGGGAGGACACTGAAGCTTTCTTT
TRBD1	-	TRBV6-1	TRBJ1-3	CASIGQGATTIYF	TGTGCCAGCATTGGACAGGGAGCAACCACCATATATTTT
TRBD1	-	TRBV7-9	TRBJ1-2	CASSPRTTGGSSNGYTF	TGTGCCAGCAGCCCCCGCACAACAGGGGGAAGTTCTAATGGCTACACCTTC
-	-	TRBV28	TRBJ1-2	CASSLSSYGYTF	TGTGCCAGCAGTTTGTCCAGCTATGGCTACACCTTC
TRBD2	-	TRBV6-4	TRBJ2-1	CASSTPLREGPNEQFF	TGTGCCAGCAGTACCCCCCTGCGGGAGGGCCCCAATGAGCAGTTCTTC
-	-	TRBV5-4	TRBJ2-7	CASRSPGLDYEQYF	TGTGCCAGCAGGTCGCCGGGACTCGACTACGAGCAGTACTTC
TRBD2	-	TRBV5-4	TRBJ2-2	CASSLYSGSNTGELFF	TGTGCCAGCAGCTTGTATAGCGGGTCGAACACCGGGGAGCTGTTTTTT
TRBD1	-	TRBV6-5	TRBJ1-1	CASSYEDRGRDTEAFF	TGTGCCAGCAGTTACGAGGACAGGGGGCGTGACACTGAAGCTTTCTTT